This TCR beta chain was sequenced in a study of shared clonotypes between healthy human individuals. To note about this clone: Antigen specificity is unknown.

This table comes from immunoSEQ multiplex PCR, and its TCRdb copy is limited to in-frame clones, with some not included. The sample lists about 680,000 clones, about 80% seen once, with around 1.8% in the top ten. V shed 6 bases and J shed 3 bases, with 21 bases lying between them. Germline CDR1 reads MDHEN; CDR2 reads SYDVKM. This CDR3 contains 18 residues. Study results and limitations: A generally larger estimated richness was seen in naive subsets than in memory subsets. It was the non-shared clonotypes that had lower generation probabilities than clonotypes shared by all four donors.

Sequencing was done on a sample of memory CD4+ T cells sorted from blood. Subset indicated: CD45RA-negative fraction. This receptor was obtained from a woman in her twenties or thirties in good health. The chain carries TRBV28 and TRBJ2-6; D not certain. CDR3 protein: CASSSAAVEIFGANVLTF. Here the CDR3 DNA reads TGTGCCAGCAGCTCCGCCGCAGTGGAAATCTTTGGGGCCAACGTCCTGACTTTC.